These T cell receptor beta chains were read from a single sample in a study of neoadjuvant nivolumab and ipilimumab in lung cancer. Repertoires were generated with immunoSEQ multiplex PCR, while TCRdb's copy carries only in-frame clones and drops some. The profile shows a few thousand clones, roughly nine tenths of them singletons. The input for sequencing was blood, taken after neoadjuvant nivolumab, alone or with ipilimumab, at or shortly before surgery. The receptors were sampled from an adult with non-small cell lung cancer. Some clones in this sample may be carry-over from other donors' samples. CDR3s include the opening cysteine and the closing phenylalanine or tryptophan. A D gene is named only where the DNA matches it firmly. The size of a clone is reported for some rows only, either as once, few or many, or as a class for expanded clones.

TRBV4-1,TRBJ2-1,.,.,TGCGCCAGCAGCCCGGGGGTGGGTACGCGTGAGCAGTTCTTC,CASSPGVGTREQFF
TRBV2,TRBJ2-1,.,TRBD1,TGTGCCAGCAGGGGGACAGCCAGGCAGTTCTTC,CASRGTARQFF
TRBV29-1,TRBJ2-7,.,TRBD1,TGCAGCGTTGAAGGGGGACAGAACTACGAGCAGTACTTC,CSVEGGQNYEQYF
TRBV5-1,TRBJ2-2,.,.,TGCGCCAGCAGCTTTGTAGAGCCGGCCCCCGGGGAGCTGTTTTTT,CASSFVEPAPGELFF
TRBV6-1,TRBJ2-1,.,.,TGTGCCAGCAGTGAATTGGGGGATGAGCAGTTCTTC,CASSELGDEQFF
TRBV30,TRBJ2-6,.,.,TGTGCCTGGAGTGTAATTAGGGGAACTGGGGCCAACGTCCTGACTTTC,CAWSVIRGTGANVLTF
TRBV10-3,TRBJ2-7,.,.,TGTGCCATCGGGGCGGGGCGGGTCACCTACGAGCAGTACTTC,CAIGAGRVTYEQYF
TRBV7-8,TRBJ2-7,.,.,TGTGCCAGCAGCTTAGGGCTACAGGGCTACGAGCAGTACTTC,CASSLGLQGYEQYF
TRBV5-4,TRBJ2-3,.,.,TGTGCCAGCAGCTTGTTGGGGGAGGGGGCAGATACGCAGTATTTT,CASSLLGEGADTQYF
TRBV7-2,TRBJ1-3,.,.,TGTGCCAGCGCAGCGGGTATCTCTGGAAACACCATATATTTT,CASAAGISGNTIYF
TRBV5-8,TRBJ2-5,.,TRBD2,TGTGCCAGCAGCTTATGGACTAGCGGGAGGGCGGGAGAGACCCAGTACTTC,CASSLWTSGRAGETQYF
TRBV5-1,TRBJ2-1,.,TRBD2,TGCGCCAGCAGCTTCATTAGCGGGAACTACAATGAGCAGTTCTTC,CASSFISGNYNEQFF
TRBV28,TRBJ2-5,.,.,TGTGCCAGCAGTTTCCTCTACAGGGAGGAGACCCAGTACTTC,CASSFLYREETQYF
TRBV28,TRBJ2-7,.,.,TGTGCCAGCAGCCCCCCCCGGGGGCCCTACGAGCAGTACTTC,CASSPPRGPYEQYF
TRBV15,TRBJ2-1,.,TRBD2,TGTGCCACCACCCTAGGGACTAGCGGGTACAATGAGCAGTTCTTC,CATTLGTSGYNEQFF
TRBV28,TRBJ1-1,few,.,TGTGCCAGCAGGGGGACGGTTGAAGCTTTCTTT,CASRGTVEAFF
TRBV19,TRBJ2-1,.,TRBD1,TGTGCCAGCGGGGACAGCTTTTACAATGAGCAGTTCTTC,CASGDSFYNEQFF